This TCR beta chain was found in a study of CD8 T cells in Susac syndrome. Study findings and constraints: The study recognized that its TCR sequencing and HLA analysis covered a relatively small number of individuals.

It was with random hexamers that roughly 0.5 to 1 ug RNA was reverse transcribed. TCRdb used MiXCR to reprocess the immunoSEQ multiplex PCR reads, holding one entry per CDR3 protein. The data contain 250,000 to 300,000 distinct CDR3 sequences, approximately 89% of them singletons. Notes on this clonotype: Its antigen remains unidentified.

Sequenced sample: CD8+ T cells from PBMCs. The origin of this receptor is a human donor with multiple sclerosis.

CDR3 sequence: CSVEGGTSGFNEQFF. The CDR3 DNA sequence: TGCAGCGTTGAGGGCGGGACTAGCGGATTCAATGAGCAGTTCTTC. This chain links TRBV29-1 with TRBJ2-1, with 11 bases aligning to TRBD2. This CDR3 has 15 amino acids. Trimming took 3 bases from V and 6 from J; bases not matched to a gene: 7. CDR1 is SQVTM, CDR2 ANQGSEA, per germline.